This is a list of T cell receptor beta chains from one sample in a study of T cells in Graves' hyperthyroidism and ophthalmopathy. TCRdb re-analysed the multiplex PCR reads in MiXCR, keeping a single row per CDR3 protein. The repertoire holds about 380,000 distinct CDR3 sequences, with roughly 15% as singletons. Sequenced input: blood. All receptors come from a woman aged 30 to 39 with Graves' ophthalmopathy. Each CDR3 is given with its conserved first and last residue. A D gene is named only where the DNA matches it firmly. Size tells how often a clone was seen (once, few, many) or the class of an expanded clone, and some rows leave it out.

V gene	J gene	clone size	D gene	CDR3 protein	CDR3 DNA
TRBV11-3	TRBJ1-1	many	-	CASSSIIGGNTEAFF	TGTGCCAGCAGCTCCATCATAGGGGGGAACACTGAAGCTTTCTTT
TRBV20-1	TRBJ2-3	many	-	CSANFDGTDTQYF	TGCAGTGCTAATTTCGACGGAACAGATACGCAGTATTTT
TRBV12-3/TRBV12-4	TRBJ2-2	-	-	CASREGIGTGELFF	TGTGCCAGCAGGGAGGGAATTGGTACCGGGGAGCTGTTTTTT
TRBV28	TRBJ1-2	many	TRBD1	CASRAPGGIYGYTF	TGTGCCAGCAGGGCCCCAGGGGGAATTTATGGCTACACCTTC
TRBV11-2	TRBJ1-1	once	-	CASTLHGGTEAFF	TGTGCCAGCACCCTCCACGGGGGCACTGAAGCTTTCTTT
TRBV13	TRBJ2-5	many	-	CASRSRGVETQYF	TGTGCCAGCAGATCAAGGGGAGTGGAGACCCAGTACTTC
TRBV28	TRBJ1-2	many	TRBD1	CASSLNRGLGYTF	TGTGCCAGCAGTTTAAACAGGGGCCTAGGCTACACCTTC
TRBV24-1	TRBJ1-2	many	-	CATSDPKEPYGYTF	TGTGCCACCAGTGATCCGAAGGAGCCCTATGGCTACACCTTC
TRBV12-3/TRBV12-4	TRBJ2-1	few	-	CASSSGQGFYNEQFF	TGTGCCAGCAGTTCCGGGCAGGGTTTCTACAATGAGCAGTTCTTC
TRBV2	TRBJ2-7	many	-	CASSEERRGQYYEQYF	TGTGCCAGCAGTGAGGAAAGGAGGGGACAGTACTACGAGCAGTACTTC
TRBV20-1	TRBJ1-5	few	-	CSAREAGPGNQPQHF	TGCAGTGCTAGAGAGGCGGGGCCTGGCAATCAGCCCCAGCATTTT
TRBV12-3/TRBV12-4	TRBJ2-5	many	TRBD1	CASGQGVQETQYF	TGTGCCAGCGGACAGGGGGTACAAGAGACCCAGTACTTC
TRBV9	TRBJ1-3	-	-	CASSAELDRPGNTIYF	TGTGCCAGCAGTGCCGAACTCGACAGGCCGGGAAACACCATATATTTT
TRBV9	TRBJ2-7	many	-	CASSGGQGPYEQYF	TGTGCCAGCAGCGGAGGGCAGGGACCCTACGAGCAGTACTTC
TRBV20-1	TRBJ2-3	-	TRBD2	CSVPRSGLSGGRTDTQYF	TGCAGTGTCCCCAGGTCCGGTCTTAGCGGGGGGCGCACAGATACGCAGTATTTT
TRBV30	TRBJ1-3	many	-	CAWCGTFGNTIYF	TGTGCCTGGTGTGGGACATTCGGAAACACCATATATTTT
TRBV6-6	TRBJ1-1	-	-	CASSYRRNTEAFF	TGTGCCAGCAGTTACCGTAGAAACACTGAAGCTTTCTTT
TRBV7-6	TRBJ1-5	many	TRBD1	CASSPGQGARSNQPQHF	TGTGCCAGCAGCCCTGGCCAGGGGGCGAGGAGCAATCAGCCCCAGCATTTT
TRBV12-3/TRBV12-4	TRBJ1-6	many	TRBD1	CASSYPGGTGASPLHF	TGTGCCAGCAGTTACCCGGGCGGGACAGGGGCTTCACCCCTCCACTTT
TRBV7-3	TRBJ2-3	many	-	CASSLAQKDTQYF	TGTGCCAGCAGCTTAGCTCAGAAAGATACGCAGTATTTT
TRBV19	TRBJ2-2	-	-	CASSIAGDTGELFF	TGTGCCAGTAGTATTGCAGGGGACACCGGGGAGCTGTTTTTT
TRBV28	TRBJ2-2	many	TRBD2	CASSLLPSGRTGELFF	TGTGCCAGCAGTTTACTTCCCAGCGGGAGAACCGGGGAGCTGTTTTTT
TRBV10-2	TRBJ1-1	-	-	CASSEGRGTEAFF	TGCGCCAGCAGTGAGGGCAGGGGCACTGAAGCTTTCTTT
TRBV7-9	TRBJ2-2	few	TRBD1	CASSLVLDRGLFF	TGTGCCAGCAGCTTAGTCCTGGACAGGGGCCTGTTTTTT
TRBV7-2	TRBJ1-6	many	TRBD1	CASRRTGGGTYNSPLHF	TGTGCCAGCAGGCGGACAGGTGGGGGGACCTATAATTCACCCCTCCACTTT
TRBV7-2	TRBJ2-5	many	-	CASSRRTVQETQYF	TGTGCCAGCAGCCGTCGGACAGTACAAGAGACCCAGTACTTC
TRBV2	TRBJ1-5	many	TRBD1	CASRAGTGGNQPQHF	TGTGCCAGCAGAGCAGGGACAGGGGGCAATCAGCCCCAGCATTTT
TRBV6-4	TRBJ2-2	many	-	CASSEGDTGELFF	TGTGCCAGCAGTGAGGGGGACACCGGGGAGCTGTTTTTT
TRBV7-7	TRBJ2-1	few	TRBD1	CASSEQGADEQFF	TGTGCTAGCAGCGAACAGGGGGCGGATGAGCAGTTCTTC
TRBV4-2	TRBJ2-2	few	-	CASSPVRMGNRNGELFF	TGTGCCAGCAGCCCCGTCAGGATGGGAAATCGGAACGGGGAGCTGTTTTTT
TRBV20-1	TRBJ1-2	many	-	CSARDRRQGYGYTF	TGCAGTGCTAGAGATCGCCGGCAGGGATATGGCTACACCTTC
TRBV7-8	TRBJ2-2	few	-	CASSLGGSYTGELFF	TGTGCCAGCAGCTTAGGGGGGAGTTACACCGGGGAGCTGTTTTTT
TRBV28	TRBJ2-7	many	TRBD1	CASSHRGRSYEQYF	TGTGCCAGCAGTCACAGGGGTCGATCCTACGAGCAGTACTTC
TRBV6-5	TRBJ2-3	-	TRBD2	CASSSEGRGTQYF	TGTGCCAGCAGTTCTGAGGGGAGGGGTACGCAGTATTTT
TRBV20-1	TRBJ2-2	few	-	CSARIAGQTGELFF	TGCAGTGCTAGAATTGCGGGGCAGACCGGGGAGCTGTTTTTT
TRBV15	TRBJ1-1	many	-	CATSRDLPSPGSSTEAFF	TGTGCCACCAGCAGAGATCTTCCCTCGCCAGGGTCTTCCACTGAAGCTTTCTTT
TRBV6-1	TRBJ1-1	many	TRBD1	CASSSPGQTMNTEAFF	TGTGCCAGCAGTTCGCCGGGACAGACTATGAACACTGAAGCTTTCTTT
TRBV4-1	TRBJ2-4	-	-	CASSQFILDSKNIQYF	TGCGCCAGCAGCCAGTTTATATTAGACAGCAAAAACATTCAGTACTTC
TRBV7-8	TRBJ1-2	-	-	CASSLGGGDYGYTF	TGTGCCAGCAGCTTAGGTGGAGGTGACTATGGCTACACCTTC
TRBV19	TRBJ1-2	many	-	CASTPYRRLYGYTF	TGTGCCAGTACCCCTTATCGACGCTTGTATGGCTACACCTTC
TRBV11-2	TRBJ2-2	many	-	CASSSPAGVTGELFF	TGTGCCAGCAGCTCCCCCGCAGGGGTCACCGGGGAGCTGTTTTTT
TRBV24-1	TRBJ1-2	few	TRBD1	CATSDAGQGNYGYTF	TGTGCCACCAGTGATGCGGGACAGGGAAACTATGGCTACACCTTC
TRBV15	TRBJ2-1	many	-	CATSRARRSGQFF	TGTGCCACCAGCAGGGCCCGCCGGAGTGGGCAGTTCTTC
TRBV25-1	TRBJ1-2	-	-	CATNPSGTNGYTF	TGTGCCACCAACCCCTCCGGGACTAACGGCTACACCTTC